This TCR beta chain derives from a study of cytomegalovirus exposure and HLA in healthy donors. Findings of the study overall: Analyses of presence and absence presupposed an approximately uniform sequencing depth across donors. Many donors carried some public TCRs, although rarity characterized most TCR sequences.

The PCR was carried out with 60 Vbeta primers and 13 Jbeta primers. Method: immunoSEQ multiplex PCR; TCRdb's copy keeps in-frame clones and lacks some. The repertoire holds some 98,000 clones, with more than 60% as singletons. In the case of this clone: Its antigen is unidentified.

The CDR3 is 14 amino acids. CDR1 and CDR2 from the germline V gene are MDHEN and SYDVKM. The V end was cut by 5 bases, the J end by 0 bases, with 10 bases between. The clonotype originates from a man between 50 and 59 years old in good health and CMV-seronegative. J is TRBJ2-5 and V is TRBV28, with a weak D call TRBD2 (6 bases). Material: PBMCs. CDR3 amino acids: CASSAGTHQETQYF. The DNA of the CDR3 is TGTGCCAGCAGTGCTGGGACTCACCAAGAGACCCAGTACTTC.